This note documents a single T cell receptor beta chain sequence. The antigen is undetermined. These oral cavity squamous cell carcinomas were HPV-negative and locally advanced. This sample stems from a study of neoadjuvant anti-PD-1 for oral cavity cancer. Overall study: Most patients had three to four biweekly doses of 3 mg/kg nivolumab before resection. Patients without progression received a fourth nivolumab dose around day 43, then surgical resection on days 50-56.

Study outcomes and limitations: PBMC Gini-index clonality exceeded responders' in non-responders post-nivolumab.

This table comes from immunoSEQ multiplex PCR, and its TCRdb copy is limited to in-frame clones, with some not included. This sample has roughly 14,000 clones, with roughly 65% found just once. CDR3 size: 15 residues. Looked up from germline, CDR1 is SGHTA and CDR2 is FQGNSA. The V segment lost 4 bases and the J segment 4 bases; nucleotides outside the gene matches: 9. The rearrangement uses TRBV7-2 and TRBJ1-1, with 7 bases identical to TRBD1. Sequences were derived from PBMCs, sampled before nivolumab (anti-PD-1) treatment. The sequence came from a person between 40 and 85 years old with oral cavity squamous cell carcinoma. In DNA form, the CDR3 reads TGTGCCAGCAGCTGGCCCACAGGGGCCCTCACTGAAGCTTTCTTT. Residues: CASSWPTGALTEAFF.